The 16 T cell receptor beta chains below come from one sample, sequenced in a study of cytomegalovirus exposure and HLA in healthy donors. Clones were sequenced by immunoSEQ multiplex PCR, and TCRdb holds only the in-frame ones, with some missing. The profile shows about 140,000 clones, about 87% of them singletons. Sequenced material: PBMCs. The receptor source for this set is a man aged 18 to 30 in good health and CMV-seropositive.

This clone was observed a handful of times. V usage is TRBV4-2 and J usage is TRBJ1-1; D not resolved. The CDR3 length is 13 residues. In germline, CDR1 is LGHNA, CDR2 YNFKEQ. V lost 1 base to trimming and J lost 1 base, with 4 bases between them. CDR3 loop: CASSQVENTEAFF. The CDR3 DNA reads TGTGCCAGCAGCCAAGTAGAGAACACTGAAGCTTTCTTT.

The chain couples TRBV5-5 to TRBJ1-2; D is possibly TRBD1 (6 bases). The CDR3 covers 13 residues. Germline values: CDR1 SGHKS, CDR2 YYEKEE (reference sequence). The germline V and J ends were trimmed by 0 bases and 6 bases, with 9 bases remaining between them. The CDR3 is CASSLVAGDGYTF. The CDR3 coding sequence is TGTGCCAGCAGCTTGGTGGCAGGGGATGGCTACACCTTC.

This chain links TRBV2 with TRBJ2-5; the D gene is possibly TRBD2 (6 bases). The V end was cut by 6 bases, the J end by 9 bases, with 14 bases between. CDR3 length: 12 amino acids. CDR1 is SNHLY, CDR2 FYNNEI, per germline. CDR3 sequence (DNA): TGTGCCAGCAGATTAGCGGAGACCCCCCAGTACTTC. Amino acid sequence: CASRLAETPQYF.

The chain joins TRBV27 to TRBJ2-7; 8 nucleotides match TRBD1. Trimming at V came to 2 bases and at J to 3 bases, leaving 9 bases not matched to a gene. Looked up from germline, CDR1 is MNHEY and CDR2 is SMNVEV (reference sequence). The CDR3 loop spans 16 amino acids. The DNA for the CDR3 is TGTGCCAGCAGTTTAATCCCCACACAGGGGGGCTACGAGCAGTACTTC. Protein sequence: CASSLIPTQGGYEQYF.

This clone was seen more than once but under ten times. The chain employs TRBV7-3 and TRBJ2-1; TRBD2 aligns across 8 bases. The CDR3 length is 16 residues. The germline gives CDR1 SGHTA, CDR2 FQGTGA. Unmatched junction bases numbered 14, after V lost 5 bases and J lost 8 bases. The CDR3 sequence is CASSMAGTRKIDEQFF. The CDR3 DNA reads as TGTGCCAGCAGCATGGCCGGGACTAGGAAAATTGATGAGCAGTTCTTC.

CDR3 in amino acids: CASDSSNYGYTF. CDR3 DNA: TGTGCCAGCGACAGTTCTAACTATGGCTACACCTTC. The chain couples TRBV19 to TRBJ1-2, with D maybe TRBD1 (5 bases). V shed 9 bases and J shed 0 bases, with 8 bases lying between them. Germline-derived CDR1 and CDR2 are LNHDA and SQIVND (reference sequence). There are 12 residues in the CDR3.

The chain is built from TRBV9 and TRBJ1-1; maybe TRBD1 (6 bases). CDR3 length: 15 amino acids. Trimming stripped 0 bases from V and 3 bases from J, with 12 bases between. Per the germline V gene, CDR1 is SGDLS and CDR2 is YYNGEE. CDR3 sequence reads: CASSVVGRGHTEAFF. The CDR3 DNA reads TGTGCCAGCAGCGTAGTTGGCAGGGGCCACACTGAAGCTTTCTTT.

V usage is TRBV18 and J usage is TRBJ1-2; 7 bases fit TRBD1. Unmatched junction bases numbered 3, after V lost 2 bases and J lost 6 bases. This CDR3 comprises 13 residues. Germline V gene lookup returns CDR1 KGHSH and CDR2 LQKENI. The CDR3 region has the DNA TGTGCCAGCTCACCAGTCAGGGGGGATGGCTACACCTTC. Encoded protein: CASSPVRGDGYTF. Filled out from reference TRBV18 and TRBJ1-2, the complete variable domain reads NAGVMQNPRHLVRRRGQEARLRCSPMKGHSHVYWYRQLPEEGLKFMVYLQKENIIDESGMPKERFSAEFPKEGPSILRIQQVVRGDSAAYFCASSPVRGDGYTFGSGTRLTVV.

This chain links TRBV11-2 with TRBJ1-2; D call uncertain. CDR3 size: 15 residues. The V gene's germline CDR1 is SGHAT and CDR2 FQNNGV. V was clipped by 1 base and J by 3 bases, with 12 bases between them. In DNA form, the CDR3 reads TGTGCCAGCAGCTTAGCGGCAGGTGAAGACTATGGCTACACCTTC. Protein sequence: CASSLAAGEDYGYTF.

This clone was seen a handful of times. The gene calls are TRBV7-2 and TRBJ2-7, with 8 bases lining up with TRBD2. From germline, CDR1 is SGHTA and CDR2 FQGNSA. The CDR3 has 14 residues. Trimming at V came to 3 bases and at J to 6 bases, leaving 7 bases not matched to a gene. CDR3 region: CASSFAGGKSEQYF. The CDR3 nucleotides are TGTGCCAGCAGCTTCGCGGGGGGCAAGTCCGAGCAGTACTTC.

V gene TRBV18 combines with J gene TRBJ1-5; D ambiguous. Germline values: CDR1 KGHSH, CDR2 LQKENI. The CDR3 length is 14 residues. V lost 3 bases, J lost 2 bases, and 8 bases lay in between. The CDR3 loop reads CASSPRMRNQPQHF. Written as DNA, the CDR3 is TGTGCCAGCTCACCGAGGATGCGCAATCAGCCCCAGCATTTT.

Here the CDR3 DNA reads TGTGCCAGCGGCGGACAGGGCCCTCTCAATGAGCAGTTCTTC. Its protein is CASGGQGPLNEQFF. This chain uses TRBV6-1 with TRBJ2-1; 8 bases agree with TRBD1. This CDR3 is 14 amino acids long. CDR1 and CDR2 from the germline V gene are MNHNS and SASEGT. The J segment lost 6 bases and the V segment lost 8 bases, leaving 9 bases of the junction unmatched.

The V and J genes are TRBV11-2 and TRBJ2-3; D ambiguous. The CDR3 covers 15 residues. Trimming pared 0 bases from V and 2 bases from J, leaving 9 bases between. CDR1 is SGHAT and CDR2 is FQNNGV in the germline V gene. The CDR3 region has the DNA TGTGCCAGCAGCTTAGAGCCGGTTTTCACAGATACGCAGTATTTT. Protein: CASSLEPVFTDTQYF.

This chain links TRBV5-1 with TRBJ2-3; tentative D call: TRBD2 (6 bases). This CDR3 comprises 13 residues. Germline CDR1 reads SGHRS; CDR2 reads YFSETQ. V was pared by 5 bases and J by 6 bases, with 13 bases between. CDR3 residues: CASRGGVGDTQYF. CDR3 sequence (DNA): TGCGCCAGCAGGGGCGGGGTAGGGGATACGCAGTATTTT.

V gene TRBV12-5 combines with J gene TRBJ1-1; the match to TRBD1 covers 8 bases. CDR1 LGHNT and CDR2 FRNRAP come from the germline V gene. The CDR3 length is 14 residues. V shed 5 bases, J shed 6 bases, and the junction held 8 bases outside the gene matches. In DNA form, the CDR3 reads TGTGCTAGTGGTCCCGGACAGGGAGTCTCTGAAGCTTTCTTT. Its protein product is CASGPGQGVSEAFF. The whole variable domain, remainder taken from reference TRBV12-5 and TRBJ1-1, is DARVTQTPRHKVTEMGQEVTMRCQPILGHNTVFWYRQTMMQGLELLAYFRNRAPLDDSGMPKDRFSAEMPDATLATLKIQPSEPRDSAVYFCASGPGQGVSEAFFGQGTRLTVV.

This clone has a count of ten or more. V usage is TRBV6-1 and J usage is TRBJ1-5; a possible D gene is TRBD1 (5 bases). Germline lookup yields CDR1 MNHNS and CDR2 SASEGT. The length of the CDR3 is 14 residues. Trimming pared 6 bases from V and 0 bases from J, leaving 9 bases between. The CDR3 nucleotides are TGTGCCAGCAGAACAGGTTATAGCAATCAGCCCCAGCATTTT. It yields the protein CASRTGYSNQPQHF.